Presented here are 27 T cell receptor beta chains from one specimen sequenced in a study of T-cell reconstitution after alpha-beta-depleted transplantation in children. Molecular barcoding with unique molecular identifiers was used for the TCRbeta library. A single record per CDR3 protein comes from TCRdb applying MiXCR to the PCR reads. The table lists 200,000 to 250,000 distinct CDR3 sequences, around 9.5% of them singletons, with approximately 5.9% in the top ten. This material consisted of PBMCs from the stem cell graft donor, taken from the stem cell graft. These receptors all come from a human donor who donated a stem cell graft to a child with acute lymphoblastic leukemia.

This clonotype was observed at least ten times. The chain links TRBV20-1 to TRBJ1-6; D remains unclear. CDR3 length: 14 amino acids. Germline V gene lookup returns CDR1 DFQATT and CDR2 SNEGSKA (reference sequence). V lost 0 bases, J lost 7 bases, and 10 bases lay in between. CDR3 bases: TGCAGTGCTAGAGATCGGGATTGGAATTCACCCCTCCACTTT. It is translated as CSARDRDWNSPLHF.

This clonotype was seen only a few times. The chain links TRBV6-5 to TRBJ1-1; no clear D gene. The CDR3 totals 11 residues. From germline, CDR1 is MNHEY and CDR2 SVGAGI. V was cut by 6 bases and J by 7 bases, with 9 bases left in between. This chain's CDR3 is CASRRDREAFF. CDR3 nucleotide sequence: TGTGCCAGCAGGAGAGACCGTGAAGCTTTCTTT.

The chain has TRBV5-1 and TRBJ1-1, with D possibly matching TRBD1 (5 bases). V was clipped by 1 base and J by 5 bases, with 12 bases between them. Germline values: CDR1 SGHRS, CDR2 YFSETQ. The CDR3 runs 14 residues. The CDR3 DNA follows: TGCGCCAGCAGCTTGAGACAGTTGGGAACTGAAGCTTTCTTT. Translation: CASSLRQLGTEAFF.

The chain couples TRBV7-6 to TRBJ2-1; TRBD2 aligns across 9 bases. This CDR3 comprises 17 residues. Germline V gene data show CDR1 as SGHVS and CDR2 as FNYEAQ. Germline trimming cut 4 bases from V and 3 bases from J; bases unmatched to any gene: 10. Here the CDR3 DNA reads TGTGCCAGCAGCTCATCCCGCGGGGGGGAGTACTACAATGAGCAGTTCTTC. This gives the protein CASSSSRGGEYYNEQFF.

The chain carries TRBV7-2 and TRBJ2-3; TRBD2 might be the D (5 bases). The CDR3 has 17 amino acids. Germline assignment: CDR1 SGHTA and CDR2 FQGNSA. V was shortened by 3 bases and J by 2 bases, with 18 bases between the two germline ends. CDR3 nucleotides: TGTGCCAGCAGCTTCCTCCCCCCCGGGATTGACACAGATACGCAGTATTTT. Translating gives CASSFLPPGIDTDTQYF.

This clonotype was seen many times. The J gene is TRBJ2-1, the V gene TRBV11-2; TRBD2 agrees at 9 bases. Trimming cost V 5 bases and J 9 bases; bases outside gene matches: 17. The V gene's germline CDR1 is SGHAT and CDR2 FQNNGV. The CDR3 covers 17 residues. The CDR3 sequence: CASSVGTSHQLHGEQFF. Here the CDR3 DNA reads TGTGCCAGCAGCGTGGGGACTAGCCATCAATTACACGGTGAGCAGTTCTTC.

This clonotype was seen a handful of times. The chain links TRBV20-1 to TRBJ2-7; 9 bases are a match to TRBD1. Germline V gene lookup returns CDR1 DFQATT and CDR2 SNEGSKA (reference sequence). This CDR3 has 15 residues. V dropped 3 bases and J dropped 2; count of bases not matched to a gene: 8. The CDR3 DNA reads as TGCAGTGCTAGTTCTAGGGACAGGGCGACCTACGAGCAGTACTTC. Its protein is CSASSRDRATYEQYF.

This chain links TRBV12-3 or TRBV12-4 with TRBJ2-7; no firm D call. Trimming stripped 2 bases from V and 1 base from J, with 12 bases between. The CDR3 has 15 residues. The CDR3 reads CASSLLADSSYEQYF. DNA for the CDR3: TGTGCCAGCAGTTTATTGGCCGATTCTTCCTACGAGCAGTACTTC.

This chain links TRBV5-5 with TRBJ1-1, with a possible D match to TRBD1 (6 bases). With 9 bases removed from V and 8 bases from J, the gap between germline ends came to 17 bases. The CDR3 extends over 12 amino acids. CDR1 and CDR2 from the germline V gene are SGHKS and YYEKEE (reference sequence). Here the CDR3 reads CAIKLHGGEAFF. CDR3 DNA: TGTGCCATCAAATTGCACGGGGGCGAAGCTTTCTTT.

This chain uses TRBV12-3 or TRBV12-4 with TRBJ1-1; D ambiguous. The CDR3 runs 15 residues. The V and J ends lost 3 bases and 2 bases respectively, with 13 bases between them. CDR3 sequence: CASSFSNVPNTEAFF. Here the CDR3 DNA reads TGTGCCAGCAGTTTTTCCAACGTTCCCAACACTGAAGCTTTCTTT.

This clonotype has at least ten counts. The CDR3 spells CASSPVTGTGNTEAFF. In nucleotides, the CDR3 is TGTGCCAGCAGTCCGGTGACCGGGACAGGGAACACTGAAGCTTTCTTT. V gene TRBV12-3 or TRBV12-4 combines with J gene TRBJ1-1; 8 positions match TRBD1. The CDR3 extends over 16 amino acids. V shed 5 bases and J 1 base; nucleotides not matched to a gene: 9.

This clonotype was seen more than once but under ten times. V is TRBV27 and J is TRBJ1-2; 8 nucleotides agree with TRBD1. Trimming took 0 bases from V and 6 from J; bases not matched to a gene: 6. Germline values: CDR1 MNHEY, CDR2 SMNVEV (reference sequence). The CDR3 is 15 residues long. The CDR3 DNA reads TGTGCCAGCAGTTTATCGCCCGGACAGGGCCATGGCTACACCTTC. Residues: CASSLSPGQGHGYTF.

The chain employs TRBV20-1 and TRBJ2-7; D perhaps matches TRBD2 (6 bases). Germline assignment: CDR1 DFQATT and CDR2 SNEGSKA (reference sequence). This CDR3 is 14 amino acids long. V lost 0 bases to trimming and J lost 6 bases, with 15 bases between them. The DNA of the CDR3 is TGCAGTGCTAGAGAAAGGAGGGTGGGGCTCGAGCAGTACTTC. Its translation: CSARERRVGLEQYF.

This clonotype was found many times. The chain carries TRBV20-1 and TRBJ2-3; 10 bases align to TRBD1. This CDR3 has 17 amino acids. Losses at the gene ends were 0 bases for V and 4 bases for J; bases not matched to a gene: 10. CDR1 is DFQATT, CDR2 SNEGSKA, per germline (reference sequence). The CDR3 region is CSARDPSTGGSADTQYF. Here the CDR3 DNA reads TGCAGTGCTAGAGATCCCTCGACAGGGGGCAGCGCAGATACGCAGTATTTT.

This clonotype was recorded at least ten times. J is TRBJ1-2 and V is TRBV29-1; no reliable D call. The ends were cut back, 3 bases at V and 6 bases at J, with 11 bases in the middle. CDR3 length: 12 residues. Per the germline V gene, CDR1 is SQVTM and CDR2 is ANQGSEA. In DNA, the CDR3 is TGCAGCGTTGAGGGCCAAGGGCATGGCTACACCTTC. Translation: CSVEGQGHGYTF.

The chain employs TRBV29-1 and TRBJ1-2; D is uncertain. Trimming removed 7 bases from V and 3 bases from J, with 18 bases in between. The CDR3 sequence is 14 residues long. Per germline, CDR1 SQVTM and CDR2 ANQGSEA. CDR3 sequence reads: CSGRNIPGDYGYTF. The CDR3 DNA follows: TGCAGCGGAAGAAACATCCCCGGGGACTATGGCTACACCTTC.

The chain uses TRBV7-8 and TRBJ1-2; 11 bases agree with TRBD1. The CDR3 spans 19 residues. The germline V gene encodes CDR1 SGHVS and CDR2 FQNEAQ. J lost 6 bases, V lost 4 bases, and 19 bases had no gene match. This CDR3 is CASSSPDGGQGGLSNGYTF. For the CDR3, the DNA is TGTGCCAGCAGCTCCCCGGATGGGGGACAGGGGGGCTTATCTAATGGCTACACCTTC.

This clonotype occurred many times. The chain carries TRBV12-3 or TRBV12-4 and TRBJ2-6, with TRBD1 identical over 8 bases. The V and J ends lost 5 bases and 2 bases, in that order; junction bases with no gene match: 5. The CDR3 is 16 amino acids. CDR3 nucleotides: TGTGCCAGCAGTCGTCCAGGGGGCGCTGGGGCCAACGTCCTGACTTTC. Translated: CASSRPGGAGANVLTF.

This clonotype was found many times. V is TRBV20-1 and J is TRBJ2-3; D not certain. Trimming pared 4 bases from V and 1 base from J, leaving 9 bases between. Looked up from germline, CDR1 is DFQATT and CDR2 is SNEGSKA (reference sequence). This CDR3 is 13 amino acids long. The CDR3 reads CSAIWWGTDTQYF. The CDR3 region has the DNA TGCAGTGCTATCTGGTGGGGCACAGATACGCAGTATTTT.

The V gene is TRBV29-1, the J gene TRBJ2-7; D is unresolved. Trimming took 4 bases from V and 7 from J, leaving 14 bases between them. Germline assignment: CDR1 SQVTM and CDR2 ANQGSEA. This CDR3 spans 12 amino acids. The DNA of the CDR3 is TGCAGCGTTGGAGACCAAAGTCGGGAGCAGTACTTC. It is translated as CSVGDQSREQYF.

This clonotype appeared many times. The rearrangement joins TRBV4-3 to TRBJ1-5; tentatively, D is TRBD1 (6 bases). The CDR3 spans 15 residues. The V end was cut by 0 bases, the J end by 7 bases, with 13 bases between. CDR1 is LGHNA, CDR2 YSLEER, per germline. CDR3 DNA: TGCGCCAGCAGCCAAGATTTCCAGGGGTACCAGCCCCAGCATTTT. This sequence encodes CASSQDFQGYQPQHF.

To note about this clonotype: One base away lies a much larger clone, so this may be a sequencing read error. CDR3 in amino acids: CASMPSGFSYEQYF. CDR3 nucleotides: TGCGCCAGCATGCCTTCGGGATTCTCCTACGAGCAGTACTTC. The chain combines TRBV5-1 with TRBJ2-7; tentatively, D is TRBD2 (5 bases). Germline V gene sequence: CDR1 SGHRS, CDR2 YFSETQ. The CDR3 has 14 amino acids. V gave up 6 bases and J gave up 0 bases, with 13 bases separating them.

V is TRBV12-3 or TRBV12-4 and J is TRBJ2-6, with no clear D. V lost 5 bases, J lost 4 bases, and 12 bases lay in between. There are 15 residues in the CDR3. CDR3 nucleotides: TGTGCCAGCAGTGAAACATCTTCCGGGGCCAACGTCCTGACTTTC. Protein sequence: CASSETSSGANVLTF.

This clonotype was picked up a small number of times. The CDR3 region is CSVPDRVKEKLFF. Here the CDR3 DNA reads TGCAGCGTGCCGGACAGGGTGAAAGAAAAACTGTTTTTT. The chain recombines TRBV29-1 with TRBJ1-4, with 8 bases aligning to TRBD1. Losses at the gene ends were 6 bases for V and 8 bases for J; bases not matched to a gene: 8. The CDR3 covers 13 residues. Looked up from germline, CDR1 is SQVTM and CDR2 is ANQGSEA.

This clonotype was found a few times. The chain combines TRBV5-1 with TRBJ2-5; D call uncertain. The CDR3 has 14 amino acids. Germline V CDR1 and CDR2: SGHRS, YFSETQ. The V and J ends lost 0 bases and 1 base respectively, with 7 bases between them. CDR3 loop: CASSLAGIQETQYF. As DNA, the CDR3 is TGCGCCAGCAGCTTGGCAGGAATCCAAGAGACCCAGTACTTC. Full variable domain (outside the CDR3, taken from reference TRBV5-1 and TRBJ2-5): KAGVTQTPRYLIKTRGQQVTLSCSPISGHRSVSWYQQTPGQGLQFLFEYFSETQRNKGNFPGRFSGRQFSNSRSEMNVSTLELGDSALYLCASSLAGIQETQYFGPGTRLLVL.

This sequence joins TRBV7-6 and TRBJ2-4, with 11 bases that match TRBD1. The V and J ends lost 5 bases and 1 base, in that order; junction bases with no gene match: 10. The germline V gene encodes CDR1 SGHVS and CDR2 FNYEAQ. The CDR3 loop spans 18 amino acids. The CDR3 DNA is TGTGCCAGCAGCCTACGGACAGGGGGCATCGGGGCCAAAAACATTCAGTACTTC. Translating gives CASSLRTGGIGAKNIQYF.

This chain links TRBV29-1 with TRBJ1-5; 11 bases agree with TRBD1. Per the germline V gene, CDR1 is SQVTM and CDR2 is ANQGSEA. The CDR3 totals 15 residues. V shed 7 bases and J 3 bases; nucleotides not matched to a gene: 8. The CDR3 DNA is TGCAGCGACCCCGGACAGGGGGCGTCCAATCAGCCCCAGCATTTT. It is translated as CSDPGQGASNQPQHF.